The 26 T cell receptor beta chains in this list originate from one sample, sequenced in a study of blood T cell repertoires in COVID-19. Assay used: immunoSEQ multiplex PCR; TCRdb lists only in-frame clones, some missing. The sample carries over 110,000 clones, over 80% recorded once. Sequencing was performed on peripheral blood. The receptors derive from a woman aged 45-60 years with acute or convalescent COVID-19.

To note about this clone: Relative to the germline gene, one junction end is altered; a read error may explain this. V usage is TRBV19 and J usage is TRBJ1-1; 7 bases align to TRBD1. Germline CDR1 is LNHDA and CDR2 is SQIVND (reference sequence). The CDR3 totals 14 residues. The CDR3 DNA reads TGTGCCAGTAGTATATCCTTCGGACAGGAATCGATTCTCTTT. Encoded protein: CASSISFGQESILF.

The V call is TRBV9, the J call TRBJ2-6; a weak D match, TRBD1 (7 bases). V lost 4 bases and J lost 0, with 17 bases in between. CDR1 is SGDLS, CDR2 YYNGEE, per germline. The CDR3 contains 18 residues. The CDR3 region is CASSSSGGSASGANVLTF. In DNA form, the CDR3 reads TGTGCCAGCAGCTCATCAGGGGGGAGCGCCTCTGGGGCCAACGTCCTGACTTTC.

V and J are TRBV4-2 and TRBJ2-5, with D perhaps TRBD2 (5 bases). Trimming removed 2 bases from V and 5 bases from J, with 18 bases in between. This CDR3 has 16 amino acids. Germline lookup yields CDR1 LGHNA and CDR2 YNFKEQ. CDR3 region: CASSQWSGQRSETQYF. In nucleotides, the CDR3 is TGTGCCAGCAGCCAATGGTCTGGCCAGCGGTCGGAGACCCAGTACTTC.

The V and J genes are TRBV5-5 and TRBJ2-1; 9 bases line up with TRBD1. The CDR3 covers 15 residues. Germline assignment: CDR1 SGHKS and CDR2 YYEKEE (reference sequence). V shed 3 bases and J 3 bases; nucleotides not matched to a gene: 4. The CDR3 coding sequence is TGTGCCAGCAGCTGGGGGACAGGGAGCTACAATGAGCAGTTCTTC. It is translated as CASSWGTGSYNEQFF.

This clone showed up just a few times. This CDR3 reads CASSKRGNEGNQPQHF. Here the CDR3 DNA reads TGTGCCAGCAGCAAAAGGGGAAACGAGGGCAATCAGCCCCAGCATTTT. The rearrangement uses TRBV7-3 and TRBJ1-5; TRBD1 might be the D (5 bases). Germline lookup yields CDR1 SGHTA and CDR2 FQGTGA. CDR3 size: 16 residues. Between the trimmed V and J ends, which lost 5 bases and 2 bases, there was a span of 16 bases.

The gene calls are TRBV28 and TRBJ1-1; possibly TRBD1 for D (5 bases). CDR3 length equals 13 residues. With 6 bases removed from V and 1 base from J, the gap between germline ends came to 9 bases. Germline V CDR1 and CDR2: MDHEN, SYDVKM. The CDR3 sequence is CASRATGNTEAFF. CDR3 coding DNA: TGTGCCAGCAGGGCCACAGGGAACACTGAAGCTTTCTTT. The whole variable domain, remainder taken from reference TRBV28 and TRBJ1-1, is DVKVTQSSRYLVKRTGEKVFLECVQDMDHENMFWYRQDPGLGLRLIYFSYDVKMKEKGDIPEGYSVSREKKERFSLILESASTNQTSMYLCASRATGNTEAFFGQGTRLTVV.

This chain joins TRBV5-1 and TRBJ2-7; D might be TRBD2 (5 bases). This CDR3 has 12 amino acids. Germline CDR1 is SGHRS and CDR2 is YFSETQ. Trimming removed 4 bases at V and 4 bases at J, with 9 bases between. The CDR3 here is CASSHEGYEQYF. CDR3 DNA sequence: TGCGCCAGCAGCCACGAGGGTTACGAGCAGTACTTC.

This chain uses TRBV7-9 with TRBJ2-7; tentatively, D is TRBD1 (5 bases). V lost 2 bases, J lost 5 bases, and 19 bases lay in between. The CDR3 extends over 16 amino acids. Germline CDR1 and CDR2: SEHNR and FQNEAQ (reference sequence). DNA for the CDR3: TGTGCCAGCAGCTTAATAGGTACAGGACATCGGGACGAGCAGTACTTC. Its translation: CASSLIGTGHRDEQYF.

This sequence joins TRBV18 and TRBJ1-1, with D unresolved. The length of the CDR3 is 13 residues. The germline CDR1 and CDR2 sequences are KGHSH and LQKENI. Trimming cost V 3 bases and J 5 bases, with 10 bases left between them. The CDR3 sequence: CASSPIEWTEAFF. CDR3 in DNA: TGTGCCAGCTCACCGATCGAGTGGACTGAAGCTTTCTTT.

This clone was picked up one time. The chain joins TRBV7-9 to TRBJ2-5; D is undetermined. Looked up from germline, CDR1 is SEHNR and CDR2 is FQNEAQ (reference sequence). Trimming left V 5 bases short and J 4 bases short, with 5 bases between. CDR3 length: 11 residues. CDR3 in amino acids: CASSPVETQYF. The CDR3 DNA sequence: TGTGCCAGCAGCCCAGTAGAGACCCAGTACTTC.

The chain is built from TRBV29-1 and TRBJ1-6; 8 bases map to TRBD1. Per germline, CDR1 SQVTM and CDR2 ANQGSEA. This CDR3 has 13 residues. V shed 4 bases, J shed 8 bases, and the junction held 4 bases outside the gene matches. CDR3 coding DNA: TGCAGCGTTGGGCAGGGGGCCCATTCACCCCTCCACTTT. Translation: CSVGQGAHSPLHF.

The gene calls are TRBV28 and TRBJ1-1, with TRBD1 identical over 7 bases. This CDR3 is built from 14 residues. The germline gives CDR1 MDHEN, CDR2 SYDVKM. Trimming at V came to 5 bases and at J to 7 bases, leaving 10 bases not matched to a gene. This CDR3 reads CASSNSGTASEAFF. CDR3 coding DNA: TGTGCCAGCAGTAATTCCGGGACAGCGAGTGAAGCTTTCTTT.

The genes are TRBV27 and TRBJ1-1; TRBD1 aligns across 10 bases. V shed 8 bases and J 5 bases; nucleotides not matched to a gene: 11. Germline V gene lookup returns CDR1 MNHEY and CDR2 SMNVEV (reference sequence). CDR3 size: 15 residues. The CDR3 sequence: CASSWTGGLDTEAFF. The DNA of the CDR3 is TGTGCCAGCTCCTGGACAGGGGGGCTCGATACTGAAGCTTTCTTT.

The chain combines TRBV11-3 with TRBJ2-3; 8 bases agree with TRBD2. V shed 5 bases and J 3 bases; nucleotides not matched to a gene: 7. From germline, CDR1 is SGHNT and CDR2 YENEEA. The CDR3 has 15 residues. The CDR3 DNA reads TGTGCCAGCAGCCCCGGGGGGGCCGGGACAGATACGCAGTATTTT. This encodes CASSPGGAGTDTQYF.

The V and J genes are TRBV3-1 (or the pseudogene TRBV3-2) and TRBJ2-7; 10 bases match TRBD2. There are 18 residues in the CDR3. With 1 base clipped from V and 7 bases from J, the junction kept 16 bases outside the gene matches. The germline CDR1 and CDR2 sequences are LGHDT and YNNKEL (reference sequence). CDR3 DNA: TGTGCCAGCAGCCAAGGGCTAGCGGGGGTCTCAAGGGGGTCGGAGCAGTACTTC. Amino acid sequence: CASSQGLAGVSRGSEQYF.

The genes are TRBV29-1 and TRBJ2-2, with 7 bases fitting TRBD2. Germline V gives CDR1 SQVTM, CDR2 ANQGSEA. This CDR3 spans 13 amino acids. For the CDR3, the DNA is TGCACCGGGGGGAGGACGAACACCGGGGAGCTGTTTTTT. Translation: CTGGRTNTGELFF.

The chain links TRBV3-1 (or the pseudogene TRBV3-2) to TRBJ2-1, with a possible D match to TRBD2 (6 bases). Trimming left V 1 base short and J 13 bases short, with 11 bases between. The germline CDR1 and CDR2 sequences are LGHDT and YNNKEL (reference sequence). There are 12 residues in the CDR3. CDR3 amino acids: CASSQVWGLQFF. The CDR3 coding sequence is TGTGCCAGCAGCCAAGTCTGGGGACTCCAGTTCTTC.

The count of this clone is one. The chain combines TRBV13 with TRBJ2-7; D perhaps matches TRBD2 (6 bases). Germline V lookup: CDR1 PRHDT, CDR2 FYEKMQ (reference sequence). The CDR3 loop spans 17 amino acids. The V gene lost 6 bases and the J gene lost 0 bases, with 21 bases spanning the gap. CDR3 region: CASRPATAEGPSYEQYF. The CDR3 DNA follows: TGTGCCAGCAGACCCGCCACAGCGGAGGGCCCCTCCTACGAGCAGTACTTC.

The V and J genes are TRBV5-1 and TRBJ2-1; 8 bases agree with TRBD2. The CDR3 is 15 amino acids. From germline, CDR1 is SGHRS and CDR2 YFSETQ. Losses at the gene ends were 5 bases for V and 6 bases for J; bases not matched to a gene: 10. CDR3: CASRGIAGSINEQFF. The CDR3 region has the DNA TGCGCCAGCAGGGGGATAGCGGGGTCTATCAATGAGCAGTTCTTC.

This clone was counted once. This sequence joins TRBV20-1 and TRBJ2-1, with no clear D. This CDR3 is built from 11 residues. V was clipped by 0 bases and J by 5 bases, with 2 bases between them. From germline, CDR1 is DFQATT and CDR2 SNEGSKA (reference sequence). The CDR3 is CSARDNNEQFF. The CDR3 nucleotides are TGCAGTGCTAGAGATAACAATGAGCAGTTCTTC.

The gene calls are TRBV19 and TRBJ1-6; D perhaps matches TRBD1 (6 bases). Germline V gene lookup returns CDR1 LNHDA and CDR2 SQIVND (reference sequence). The CDR3 has 16 residues. Deletions cut 3 bases from V and 3 bases from J, with 12 bases between. CDR3 bases: TGTGCCAGTAGTATCGCAACAGGGAACTATAATTCACCCCTCCACTTT. This translates into CASSIATGNYNSPLHF.

The CDR3 sequence: CAWSVQIPGEAFF. The DNA for the CDR3 is TGTGCCTGGAGTGTTCAGATTCCGGGTGAAGCTTTCTTT. The genes are TRBV30 and TRBJ1-1; D remains ambiguous. V lost 0 bases and J 7 bases, leaving 12 bases between the germline ends. Germline V CDR1 and CDR2: GTSNPN, SVGIG (reference sequence). The CDR3 totals 13 residues.

The chain couples TRBV6-6 to TRBJ1-6, with D perhaps matching TRBD1 (6 bases). The V end was cut by 0 bases, the J end by 9 bases, with 12 bases between. The CDR3 covers 15 residues. CDR1 MNHNY and CDR2 SVGAGI come from the germline V gene (reference sequence). The CDR3 nucleotides read TGTGCCAGCAGTTACTCCCGGGACACCGGTTCACCCCTCCACTTT. Its protein is CASSYSRDTGSPLHF.

This clone was found a few times. The CDR3 here is CASSFGQGYEQYF. The CDR3 coding sequence is TGTGCCAGCAGTTTCGGACAGGGATACGAGCAGTACTTC. This chain links TRBV12-3 or TRBV12-4 with TRBJ2-7, with TRBD1 identical over 8 bases. The CDR3 is made up of 13 amino acids. V lost 3 bases, J lost 4 bases, and 2 bases stayed unmatched.

This clone was seen a single time. The chain couples TRBV7-2 to TRBJ2-2; the D gene is possibly TRBD2 (6 bases). Trimming removed 6 bases from V and 1 base from J, with 12 bases in between. This CDR3 has 15 residues. CDR1 SGHTA and CDR2 FQGNSA come from the germline V gene. For the CDR3, the DNA is TGTGCCAGCAGACTGCACGGGGGGAACACCGGGGAGCTGTTTTTT. This translates into CASRLHGGNTGELFF.

The gene calls are TRBV9 and TRBJ1-2, with a weak D call TRBD1 (6 bases). The CDR3 runs 14 residues. The V and J ends lost 4 bases and 1 base respectively, with 11 bases between them. CDR1 SGDLS and CDR2 YYNGEE come from the germline V gene. In DNA, the CDR3 is TGTGCCAGCAGCCCACAGGGTTTTAACTATGGCTACACCTTC. The encoded protein is CASSPQGFNYGYTF.